This T cell receptor beta chain was sequenced during a study of T cell changes during pregnancy in multiple sclerosis. The assay was immunoSEQ multiplex PCR, and TCRdb's table has in-frame clones only and misses some. The sample comprises some 77,000 clones, 90% to 95% of which are singletons, and about 2.5% rests with the top ten. This CDR3 is 15 amino acids long. V lost 5 bases to trimming and J lost 2 bases; unmatched junction nucleotides: 6. CDR1 and CDR2 (germline): ENHRY, SYGVKD. This receptor was identified in a female donor in good health, enrolled as a control in a pregnancy study. The rearrangement uses TRBV10-3 and TRBJ1-1, with 9 bases identical to TRBD1. The specimen was peripheral blood, collected after pregnancy. The CDR3 coding sequence is TGTGCCATCAGTAGGAGGACAGGGGCCAACACTGAAGCTTTCTTT. As protein: CAISRRTGANTEAFF.